The source of this T cell receptor beta chain is a study of a mutant IDH1 vaccine in newly diagnosed glioma. Study at large: Earlier therapy was either radiotherapy, temozolomide, or both, and most got both.

To note about this clone: What it binds is unknown.

Method: immunoSEQ multiplex PCR; TCRdb's copy keeps in-frame clones and lacks some. The data hold tens of thousands of clones, with roughly 86% observed a single time. Germline V lookup: CDR1 GTSNPN, CDR2 SVGIG (reference sequence). V lost 6 bases to trimming and J lost 11 bases, with 13 bases between them. The CDR3 covers 11 residues. Time point noted: week 47, end of study. Topical imiquimod accompanied each vaccine dose, which consisted of 300 ug of mutant IDH1 20-mer peptide. In weeks 1, 3, 5, 7, 11, 15, 19 and 23, patients were vaccinated. This sequence originates from a woman in her fifties or sixties with glioma. The V gene is TRBV30, the J gene TRBJ1-4; maybe TRBD1 (5 bases). Sequencing used PBMCs, obtained from a glioma patient whose treatment included an IDH1 peptide vaccine. The CDR3 region is CACEIDSKLFF. CDR3 bases: TGTGCCTGTGAGATCGACAGTAAACTGTTTTTT.